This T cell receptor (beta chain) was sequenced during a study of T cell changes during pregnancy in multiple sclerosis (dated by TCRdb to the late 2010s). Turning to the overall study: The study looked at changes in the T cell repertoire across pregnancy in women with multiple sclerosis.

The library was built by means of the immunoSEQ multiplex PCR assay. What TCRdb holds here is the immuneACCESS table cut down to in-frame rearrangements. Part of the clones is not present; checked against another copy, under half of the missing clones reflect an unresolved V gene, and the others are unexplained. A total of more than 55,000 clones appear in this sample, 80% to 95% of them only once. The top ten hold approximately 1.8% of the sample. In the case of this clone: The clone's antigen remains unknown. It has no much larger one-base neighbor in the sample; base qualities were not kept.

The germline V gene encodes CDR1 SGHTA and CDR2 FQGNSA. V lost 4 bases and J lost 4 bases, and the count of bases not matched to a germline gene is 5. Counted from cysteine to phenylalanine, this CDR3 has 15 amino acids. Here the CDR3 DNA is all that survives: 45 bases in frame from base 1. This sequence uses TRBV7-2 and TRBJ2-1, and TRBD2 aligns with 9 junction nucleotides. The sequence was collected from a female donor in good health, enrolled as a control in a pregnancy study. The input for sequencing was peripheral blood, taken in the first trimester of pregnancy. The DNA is TGTGCCAGCAGCTCGAGCGGGAGGACGTACAATGAGCAGTTCTTC. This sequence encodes CASSSSGRTYNEQFF.